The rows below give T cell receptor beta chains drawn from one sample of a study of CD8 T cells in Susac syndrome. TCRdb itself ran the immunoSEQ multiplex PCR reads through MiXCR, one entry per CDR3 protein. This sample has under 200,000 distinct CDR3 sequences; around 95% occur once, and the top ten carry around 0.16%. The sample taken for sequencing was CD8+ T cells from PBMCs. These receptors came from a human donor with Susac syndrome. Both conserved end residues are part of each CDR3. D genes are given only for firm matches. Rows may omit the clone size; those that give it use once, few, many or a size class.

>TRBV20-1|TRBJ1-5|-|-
TGCAGTGGTGGGCAGGGCGGTAATCAGCCCCAGCATTTT
CSGGQGGNQPQHF
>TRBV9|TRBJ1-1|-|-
TGTGCCAGCAGCGTAGAGGGAGGACGTGAAGCTTTCTTT
CASSVEGGREAFF
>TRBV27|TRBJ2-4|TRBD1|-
TGTGCCAGCAGTTTAGCGTGGACAGGTCGGGCGAAAAACATTCAGTACTTC
CASSLAWTGRAKNIQYF
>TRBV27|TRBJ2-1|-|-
TGTGCCAGCAGTTTAACTAGCATCAATGAGCAGTTCTTC
CASSLTSINEQFF
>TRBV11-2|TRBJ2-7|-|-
TGTGCCAGCAGCTTAGGTTACAGCCCCTACGAGCAGTACTTC
CASSLGYSPYEQYF
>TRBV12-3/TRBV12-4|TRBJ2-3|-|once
TGTGCCAGCAGTAATGAAGGGGGAGGCACAGATACGCAGTATTTT
CASSNEGGGTDTQYF
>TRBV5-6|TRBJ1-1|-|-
TGTGCCAGCAGCTTGTGGGTAGGGGCAGGGGACTTGAACACTGAAGCTTTCTTT
CASSLWVGAGDLNTEAFF
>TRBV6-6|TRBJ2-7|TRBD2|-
TGTGCCAGCAGTTACCTCAGCGGGACCTACGAGCAGTACTTC
CASSYLSGTYEQYF
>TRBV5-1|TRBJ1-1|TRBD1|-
TGCGCCAGCAGCTTGGAAGGACAGGTGAATGAAGCTTTCTTT
CASSLEGQVNEAFF
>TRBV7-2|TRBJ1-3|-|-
TGTGCCAGCAGCCCCGGCGGAAACACCATATATTTT
CASSPGGNTIYF
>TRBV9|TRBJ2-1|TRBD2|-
TGTGCCAGCAGCACACCAACGAAGACTAGCGGGGGTTACTCCTACAATGAGCAGTTCTTC
CASSTPTKTSGGYSYNEQFF
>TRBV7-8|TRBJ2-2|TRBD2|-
TGTGCCAGCAGCTTGTCGGCGGGAGTAGTCACCGGGGAGCTGTTTTTT
CASSLSAGVVTGELFF
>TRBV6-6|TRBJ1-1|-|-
TGTGCCAGCAGACGCCCCGGGGGCGGAATGAACACTGAAGCTTTCTTT
CASRRPGGGMNTEAFF
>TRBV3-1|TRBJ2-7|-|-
TGTGCCAGCAGCCAAGAAGGTCTAGTTCGCGAGCAGTACTTC
CASSQEGLVREQYF
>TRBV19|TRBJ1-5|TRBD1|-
TGTGCCAGTAAGCAGGGGGACAGATTCAATCCAAATCAGCCCCAGCATTTT
CASKQGDRFNPNQPQHF
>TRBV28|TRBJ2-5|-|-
TGTGCCAGCAGTTTCGGTCCCGGGACTGGCGGACAAGAGACCCAGTACTTC
CASSFGPGTGGQETQYF
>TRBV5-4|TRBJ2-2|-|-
TGTGCCAGCAGCCTGGTGCCCAGCGCGAACACCGGGGAGCTGTTTTTT
CASSLVPSANTGELFF
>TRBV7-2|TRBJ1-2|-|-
TGTGCCAGCAGCTCGGGCAGGGTGTCCTATGGCTACACCTTC
CASSSGRVSYGYTF
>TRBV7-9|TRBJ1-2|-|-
TGTGCCGACGGGGATAACTATGGCTACACCTTC
CADGDNYGYTF
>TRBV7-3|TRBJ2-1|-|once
TGTGCCAGCAGCTTAACAGGGGGGCCCGATGAGCAGTTCTTC
CASSLTGGPDEQFF
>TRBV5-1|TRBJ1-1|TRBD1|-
TGCGCCAGCAGCCCGCTAACAGGGGGTCGAAACACTGAAGCTTTCTTT
CASSPLTGGRNTEAFF